One sample yielded the 11 T cell receptor beta chains listed below, sequenced in a study of blood T cell repertoires in COVID-19. Using immunoSEQ multiplex PCR, the repertoire was profiled, and TCRdb retains in-frame clones only, with some absent. The sample lists 260,000 or so clones; approximately 82% were seen once. What was sequenced was peripheral blood. The receptor set was obtained from an elderly man with acute or convalescent COVID-19.

This clone was observed a single time. This chain joins TRBV6-5 and TRBJ1-5; D possibly corresponds to TRBD1 (5 bases). This CDR3 is built from 13 residues. Trimming removed 9 bases at V and 6 bases at J, with 15 bases between. CDR1 is MNHEY and CDR2 is SVGAGI in the germline V gene. The CDR3: CASRGQGGQPQHF. CDR3 DNA sequence: TGTGCCAGTCGAGGGCAGGGAGGTCAGCCCCAGCATTTT.

The chain carries TRBV7-9 and TRBJ1-5; TRBD1 matches 7 bases. The trim removed 4 bases at V and 1 base at J, leaving 10 bases unmatched. The CDR3 loop spans 17 amino acids. Germline V gene lookup returns CDR1 SEHNR and CDR2 FQNEAQ (reference sequence). The CDR3 here is CASSSGQAGGSNQPQHF. The DNA for the CDR3 is TGTGCCAGCAGCTCCGGACAGGCGGGGGGGAGCAATCAGCCCCAGCATTTT.

This chain uses TRBV19 with TRBJ1-5; TRBD1 matches at 8 bases. Germline V gives CDR1 LNHDA, CDR2 SQIVND (reference sequence). V shed 3 bases, J shed 7 bases, and the junction held 11 bases outside the gene matches. The CDR3 is made up of 16 amino acids. The CDR3 DNA follows: TGTGCCAGTAGTATTTGGGGACAGGCGGCAGGGCAGCCCCAGCATTTT. This sequence encodes CASSIWGQAAGQPQHF.

This clone was counted a single time. The rearrangement joins TRBV6-5 to TRBJ2-6, with D possibly TRBD2 on 6 matching bases. Germline V gene data show CDR1 as MNHEY and CDR2 as SVGAGI. This CDR3 region has 14 residues. Trimming removed 8 bases at V and 0 bases at J, with 8 bases between. CDR3 in DNA: TGTGCCAGCTCGGGGGACTCTGGGGCCAACGTCCTGACTTTC. Encoded protein: CASSGDSGANVLTF.

This clone was observed once. This chain joins TRBV5-1 and TRBJ1-4, with TRBD1 identical over 9 bases. CDR3 length: 16 residues. The junction had 9 bases not matched to a gene; V was cut back by 4 bases and J by 5 bases. Per germline, CDR1 SGHRS and CDR2 YFSETQ. The CDR3 is CASSGTGNGKNEKLFF. For the CDR3, the DNA is TGCGCCAGCAGCGGGACAGGGAATGGTAAAAATGAAAAACTGTTTTTT.

In this sample, this clone turned up a few times. This rearrangement joins TRBV12-5 to TRBJ2-5; D is unclear. CDR1 is LGHNT, CDR2 FRNRAP, per germline. This CDR3 has 12 residues. Trimming left V 5 bases short and J 7 bases short, with 11 bases between. CDR3 residues: CASGLDGWTQYF. As DNA, the CDR3 is TGTGCTAGTGGTCTTGACGGGTGGACCCAGTACTTC.

This clone showed up just a few times. The chain joins TRBV2 to TRBJ1-1; unclear D gene. Between the trimmed V and J ends, which lost 11 bases and 0 bases, there was a span of 13 bases. The CDR3 runs to 13 residues. Germline CDR1 SNHLY, CDR2 FYNNEI. The CDR3 is CACVRELNTEAFF. In nucleotides, the CDR3 is TGTGCCTGTGTTAGGGAGTTGAACACTGAAGCTTTCTTT.

The chain recombines TRBV18 with TRBJ2-6; 10 bases are a match to TRBD1. V lost 2 bases to trimming and J lost 0 bases; unmatched junction nucleotides: 7. This CDR3 is built from 19 residues. CDR1 and CDR2 from the germline V gene are KGHSH and LQKENI. CDR3 protein: CASSPVVGQGTSGANVLTF. In DNA, the CDR3 is TGTGCCAGCTCACCAGTGGTGGGACAGGGGACCTCTGGGGCCAACGTCCTGACTTTC.

The chain links TRBV19 to TRBJ2-1; tentatively, D is TRBD2 (5 bases). This CDR3 has 16 amino acids. V lost 2 bases and J lost 0, with 11 bases in between. CDR1 is LNHDA and CDR2 is SQIVND in the germline V gene (reference sequence). The CDR3, as DNA: TGTGCCAGTAGTATATCTAGGACTGGCTCCTACAATGAGCAGTTCTTC. Amino acid sequence: CASSISRTGSYNEQFF.

J is TRBJ2-3 and V is TRBV13; 10 positions match TRBD2. The J segment lost 3 bases and the V segment lost 0 bases, leaving 3 bases of the junction unmatched. From germline, CDR1 is PRHDT and CDR2 FYEKMQ (reference sequence). The CDR3 totals 16 residues. The CDR3 region has the DNA TGTGCCAGCAGCTTAGGTCAGCGGGGGGGAACAGATACGCAGTATTTT. Protein product: CASSLGQRGGTDTQYF.

The V gene is TRBV10-3, the J gene TRBJ2-3, with D uncertain. The V end lost 3 bases, the J end lost 1 base, and 8 bases lay between the germline ends. From germline, CDR1 is ENHRY and CDR2 SYGVKD. CDR3 length equals 14 residues. In DNA form, the CDR3 reads TGTGCCATCAGTGACCGCGGCCGCACAGATACGCAGTATTTT. Protein: CAISDRGRTDTQYF.